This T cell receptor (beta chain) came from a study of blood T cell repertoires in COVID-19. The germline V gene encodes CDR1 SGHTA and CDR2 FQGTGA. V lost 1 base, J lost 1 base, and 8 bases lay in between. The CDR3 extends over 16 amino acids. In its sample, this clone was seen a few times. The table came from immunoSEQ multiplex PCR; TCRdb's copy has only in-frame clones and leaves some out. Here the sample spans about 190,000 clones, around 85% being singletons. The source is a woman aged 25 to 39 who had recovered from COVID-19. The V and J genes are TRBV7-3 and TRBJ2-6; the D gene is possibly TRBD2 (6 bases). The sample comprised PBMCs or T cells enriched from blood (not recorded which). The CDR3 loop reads CASSLREVSGANVLTF. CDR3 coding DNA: TGTGCCAGCAGCTTAAGGGAGGTTTCTGGGGCCAACGTCCTGACTTTC.